This is a list of T cell receptor beta chains from one sample in a study of T cells in Graves' hyperthyroidism and ophthalmopathy. In TCRdb, the multiplex PCR reads were re-called with MiXCR into one record per CDR3 protein. The table includes around 430,000 distinct CDR3 sequences, about 15% detected once. Source material: blood. Source of these receptors: a woman aged 25 to 39 with Graves' hyperthyroidism. Each CDR3 is given with its conserved first and last residue. The D gene is left open where the match is weak. The size field is filled for only some rows; it gives once, few, many or a size class.

J gene: TRBJ2-1; clone size: many; V gene: TRBV28; D gene: TRBD1; CDR3 DNA: TGTGCCAGCAGGGCCGGGACAGGGGGCGGGAATGAGCAGTTCTTC; CDR3 protein: CASRAGTGGGNEQFF
J gene: TRBJ2-7; clone size: many; V gene: TRBV3-1; D gene: TRBD2; CDR3 DNA: TGTGCCAGCAGCCAGGGACTAGCGGACTACGAGCAGTACTTC; CDR3 protein: CASSQGLADYEQYF
J gene: TRBJ2-7; clone size: few; V gene: TRBV18; D gene: -; CDR3 DNA: TGTGCCAGCTCAGAAACAGGCGGGTCCCGAACCGAGCAGTACTTC; CDR3 protein: CASSETGGSRTEQYF
J gene: TRBJ2-5; clone size: -; V gene: TRBV7-9; D gene: TRBD2; CDR3 DNA: TGTGCCAGCAGCTTTACGGGACTAGCGGGAGTTCTGTGGTACTTC; CDR3 protein: CASSFTGLAGVLWYF
J gene: TRBJ2-5; clone size: few; V gene: TRBV14; D gene: -; CDR3 DNA: TGTGCCAGCAGTCTGGTCCCGGGACCCCCTCGAGAGACCCAGTACTTC; CDR3 protein: CASSLVPGPPRETQYF
J gene: TRBJ1-5; clone size: many; V gene: TRBV11-2; D gene: TRBD1; CDR3 DNA: TGTGCCAGCAGCGAACTAGGGACAGGGAGAGGGAAAAATCAGCCCCAGCATTTT; CDR3 protein: CASSELGTGRGKNQPQHF
J gene: TRBJ2-5; clone size: -; V gene: TRBV6-5; D gene: TRBD1; CDR3 DNA: TGTGCCAGCAGTTACGGCAGGGGGATTAAAGAGACCCAGTACTTC; CDR3 protein: CASSYGRGIKETQYF
J gene: TRBJ2-5; clone size: many; V gene: TRBV2; D gene: TRBD2; CDR3 DNA: TGTGCCAGCAGTGAAGGACTTAGCGGGAGTGTAGAGACCCAGTACTTC; CDR3 protein: CASSEGLSGSVETQYF
J gene: TRBJ2-5; clone size: large; V gene: TRBV6-1; D gene: TRBD2; CDR3 DNA: TGTGCCAGCAGTCAGACTAGCGGGGAGAGGGAGACCCAGTACTTC; CDR3 protein: CASSQTSGERETQYF
J gene: TRBJ2-2; clone size: many; V gene: TRBV28; D gene: -; CDR3 DNA: -; CDR3 protein: CASSFVLVLTGELFF
J gene: TRBJ2-2; clone size: -; V gene: TRBV20-1; D gene: TRBD1; CDR3 DNA: TGCAGTGCCCCAAGGACAGGGGGCGACACCGGGGAGCTGTTTTTT; CDR3 protein: CSAPRTGGDTGELFF
J gene: TRBJ2-2; clone size: many; V gene: TRBV18; D gene: TRBD2; CDR3 DNA: TGTGCCAGCTCACCTCCAATGCCTCTTTCGCGGGAGCACACCGGGGAGCTGTTTTTT; CDR3 protein: CASSPPMPLSREHTGELFF
J gene: TRBJ2-3; clone size: many; V gene: TRBV6-1; D gene: TRBD2; CDR3 DNA: TGTGCCAGTGGGACTAGCGGGAGTGACGGCACAGATACGCAGTATTTT; CDR3 protein: CASGTSGSDGTDTQYF
J gene: TRBJ2-7; clone size: many; V gene: TRBV12-3/TRBV12-4; D gene: -; CDR3 DNA: TGTGCCAGCAGCCTCTCCCAGTACGAGCAGTACTTC; CDR3 protein: CASSLSQYEQYF
J gene: TRBJ2-4; clone size: few; V gene: TRBV10-3; D gene: TRBD2; CDR3 DNA: TGTGCCATCAACATGATAGCGGGAGGGCATGGCAGGGCCAAAAACATTCAGTACTTC; CDR3 protein: CAINMIAGGHGRAKNIQYF
J gene: TRBJ2-5; clone size: -; V gene: TRBV5-1; D gene: -; CDR3 DNA: TGCGCCAGCAGCTTGGTTGGAATCCAAGAGACCCAGTACTTC; CDR3 protein: CASSLVGIQETQYF
J gene: TRBJ2-1; clone size: -; V gene: TRBV6-6; D gene: TRBD1; CDR3 DNA: TGTGCCAGCAGTTACTCGGAATCGACAGGGGCCTACAATGAGCAGTTCTTC; CDR3 protein: CASSYSESTGAYNEQFF
J gene: TRBJ2-2; clone size: few; V gene: TRBV19; D gene: TRBD1; CDR3 DNA: TGTGCCAGTAGTATAGAGAGGGGGCACGGGGAGCTGTTTTTT; CDR3 protein: CASSIERGHGELFF
J gene: TRBJ1-5; clone size: many; V gene: TRBV12-3/TRBV12-4; D gene: TRBD1; CDR3 DNA: TGTGCCAGCAGACGAGGGACAGCAAATCAGCCCCAGCATTTT; CDR3 protein: CASRRGTANQPQHF
J gene: TRBJ2-7; clone size: -; V gene: TRBV10-3; D gene: -; CDR3 DNA: TGTGCCATCAGTGCCCTACTCTACGAGCAGTACTTC; CDR3 protein: CAISALLYEQYF
J gene: TRBJ2-7; clone size: many; V gene: TRBV7-9; D gene: -; CDR3 DNA: TGTGCCAGCAGCATCTTCTTATACGAGCAGTACTTC; CDR3 protein: CASSIFLYEQYF
J gene: TRBJ2-7; clone size: few; V gene: TRBV10-1; D gene: TRBD2; CDR3 DNA: TGCGCCAGCAGTGAGTCTGTAGCGGGAACCTACGAGCAGTACTTC; CDR3 protein: CASSESVAGTYEQYF
J gene: TRBJ2-1; clone size: many; V gene: TRBV7-9; D gene: -; CDR3 DNA: TGTGCCAGCAGCTTAGATGGCGGAGGATGGGATGAGCAGTTCTTC; CDR3 protein: CASSLDGGGWDEQFF
J gene: TRBJ1-2; clone size: many; V gene: TRBV30; D gene: TRBD1; CDR3 DNA: TGTGCCTGGAGTGCCCAGACAGGGAGTGGCTACACCTTC; CDR3 protein: CAWSAQTGSGYTF
J gene: TRBJ2-2; clone size: few; V gene: TRBV5-8; D gene: TRBD2; CDR3 DNA: TGTGCCAGCAGGCCGGGACTAGCGGGTCCGAAGGCCGGGGAGCTGTTTTTT; CDR3 protein: CASRPGLAGPKAGELFF
J gene: TRBJ2-7; clone size: many; V gene: TRBV6-1; D gene: -; CDR3 DNA: TGTGCCAGCAGTGAAGGACGAAGGGTCTCCTACGAGCAGTACTTC; CDR3 protein: CASSEGRRVSYEQYF
J gene: TRBJ2-5; clone size: many; V gene: TRBV25-1; D gene: TRBD2; CDR3 DNA: TGTGCCAGCAGTTTACGGCTAGCGGGAGTAGAGACCCAGTACTTC; CDR3 protein: CASSLRLAGVETQYF
J gene: TRBJ2-7; clone size: many; V gene: TRBV27; D gene: -; CDR3 DNA: TGTGCCAGCAGTTCCATTCTGGGACCCTACGAGCAGTACTTC; CDR3 protein: CASSSILGPYEQYF
J gene: TRBJ2-1; clone size: many; V gene: TRBV6-1; D gene: TRBD2; CDR3 DNA: TGTGCCAGCAGTGGACACCCGGGACTAGTCAATGAGCAGTTCTTC; CDR3 protein: CASSGHPGLVNEQFF
J gene: TRBJ2-1; clone size: -; V gene: TRBV10-2; D gene: TRBD2; CDR3 DNA: TGCGCCAGCAGTGCGACTAGCAGGTACAATGAGCAGTTCTTC; CDR3 protein: CASSATSRYNEQFF
J gene: TRBJ1-4; clone size: -; V gene: TRBV5-1; D gene: -; CDR3 DNA: TGCGCCAGCAGCAAAACGTCGAAGGCAGCTAATGAAAAACTGTTTTTT; CDR3 protein: CASSKTSKAANEKLFF
J gene: TRBJ2-3; clone size: few; V gene: TRBV20-1; D gene: -; CDR3 DNA: TGCAGTGCTAGAACCGGGACGGCCGCCGGCACAGATACGCAGTATTTT; CDR3 protein: CSARTGTAAGTDTQYF
J gene: TRBJ1-1; clone size: many; V gene: TRBV18; D gene: -; CDR3 DNA: TGTGCCAGCACTTACAAGGACCCGAACACTGAAGCTTTCTTT; CDR3 protein: CASTYKDPNTEAFF
J gene: TRBJ2-1; clone size: many; V gene: TRBV7-9; D gene: -; CDR3 DNA: TGTGCCAGCAGCATAGCCTCCGGGGCGTCCTACAATGAGCAGTTCTTC; CDR3 protein: CASSIASGASYNEQFF
J gene: TRBJ1-2; clone size: -; V gene: TRBV19; D gene: TRBD1; CDR3 DNA: TGTGCCAGTAGTATTGGACAGGCCAACTATGGCTACACCTTC; CDR3 protein: CASSIGQANYGYTF
J gene: TRBJ2-2; clone size: -; V gene: TRBV7-2; D gene: TRBD2; CDR3 DNA: TGTGCCAGCAGCTCCCAAGGGGGGACTAGCGGGAGTTTGGCCGGGGAGCTGTTTTTT; CDR3 protein: CASSSQGGTSGSLAGELFF
J gene: TRBJ2-5; clone size: few; V gene: TRBV5-1; D gene: -; CDR3 DNA: TGCGCCAGCAGCTTGGGAACCGGGTCGAAAGAGACCCAGTACTTC; CDR3 protein: CASSLGTGSKETQYF
J gene: TRBJ2-1; clone size: few; V gene: TRBV4-2; D gene: -; CDR3 DNA: TGTGCCAGCACGGGGGATCCCCTCTACAATGAGCAGTTCTTC; CDR3 protein: CASTGDPLYNEQFF
J gene: TRBJ1-2; clone size: -; V gene: TRBV27; D gene: TRBD1; CDR3 DNA: TGTGCCAGCAGTCCTACAGGGGCTAGTGGCTACACCTTC; CDR3 protein: CASSPTGASGYTF
J gene: TRBJ1-5; clone size: many; V gene: TRBV12-3/TRBV12-4; D gene: TRBD1; CDR3 DNA: TGTGCCAGCAGTAACACAGGGGGAAGGAATCAGCCCCAGCATTTT; CDR3 protein: CASSNTGGRNQPQHF
J gene: TRBJ2-5; clone size: many; V gene: TRBV7-3; D gene: -; CDR3 DNA: TGTGCCAGCAGCTTTGACAGAGAGACCCAGTACTTC; CDR3 protein: CASSFDRETQYF
J gene: TRBJ2-7; clone size: many; V gene: TRBV27; D gene: -; CDR3 DNA: TGTGCCAGCAGAGATTCCCGGGATTCCTACGAGCAGTACTTC; CDR3 protein: CASRDSRDSYEQYF
J gene: TRBJ2-7; clone size: many; V gene: TRBV30; D gene: -; CDR3 DNA: TGTGCCTGGGAGGCGGCCAAGGAGCAGTACTTC; CDR3 protein: CAWEAAKEQYF
J gene: TRBJ1-1; clone size: many; V gene: TRBV12-3/TRBV12-4; D gene: -; CDR3 DNA: TGTGCCAGCAGTTTCCCCCAGGATTTCACTGAAGCTTTCTTT; CDR3 protein: CASSFPQDFTEAFF
J gene: TRBJ1-1; clone size: many; V gene: TRBV12-3/TRBV12-4; D gene: TRBD1; CDR3 DNA: TGTGCCAGCACCCCGCCAGGGACAGGGTGGACTGAAGCTTTCTTT; CDR3 protein: CASTPPGTGWTEAFF
J gene: TRBJ2-7; clone size: few; V gene: TRBV5-1; D gene: -; CDR3 DNA: TGCGCCAGCAGCCCTCGTATCGGCTCCTACGAGCAGTACTTC; CDR3 protein: CASSPRIGSYEQYF
J gene: TRBJ1-3; clone size: -; V gene: TRBV4-1; D gene: -; CDR3 DNA: TGCGCCAGCAGCCAAGATCTTGGCTCTGGAAACACCATATATTTT; CDR3 protein: CASSQDLGSGNTIYF
J gene: TRBJ1-6; clone size: few; V gene: TRBV28; D gene: TRBD1; CDR3 DNA: TGTGCCAGCAGCTTAGGGGGCAGCACCTATAATTCACCCCTCCACTTT; CDR3 protein: CASSLGGSTYNSPLHF
J gene: TRBJ2-1; clone size: -; V gene: TRBV3-1; D gene: -; CDR3 DNA: TGTGCCAGCAGCCCTACCCTTCCGGGAGAACCCTACAATGAGCAGTTCTTC; CDR3 protein: CASSPTLPGEPYNEQFF
J gene: TRBJ2-2; clone size: few; V gene: TRBV7-6; D gene: TRBD2; CDR3 DNA: TGTGCCAGCAGCTTCACAAGGACACTAGCGGGAGGGCTAACCGGGGAGCTGTTTTTT; CDR3 protein: CASSFTRTLAGGLTGELFF
J gene: TRBJ2-7; clone size: many; V gene: TRBV3-1; D gene: TRBD2; CDR3 DNA: TGTGCCAGCAGCCAAGGACTAGCGGGAGATATCGGCTACGAGCAGTACTTC; CDR3 protein: CASSQGLAGDIGYEQYF